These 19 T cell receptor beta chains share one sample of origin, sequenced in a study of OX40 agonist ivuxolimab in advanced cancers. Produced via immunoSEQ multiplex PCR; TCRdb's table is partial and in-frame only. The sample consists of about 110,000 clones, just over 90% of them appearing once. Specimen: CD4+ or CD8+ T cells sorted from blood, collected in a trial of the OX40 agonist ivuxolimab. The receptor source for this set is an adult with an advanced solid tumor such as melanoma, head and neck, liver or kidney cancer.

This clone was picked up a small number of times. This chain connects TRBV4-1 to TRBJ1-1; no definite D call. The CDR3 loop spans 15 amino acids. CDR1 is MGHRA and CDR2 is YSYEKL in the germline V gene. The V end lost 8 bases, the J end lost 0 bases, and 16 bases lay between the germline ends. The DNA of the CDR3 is TGCGCCAGCGACAATGGGAGGATCATGAACACTGAAGCTTTCTTT. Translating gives CASDNGRIMNTEAFF.

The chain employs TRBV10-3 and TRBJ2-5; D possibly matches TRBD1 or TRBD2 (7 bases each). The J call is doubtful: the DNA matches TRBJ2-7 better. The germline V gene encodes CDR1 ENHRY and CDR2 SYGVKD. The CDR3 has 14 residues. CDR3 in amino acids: CAMGGDSRSYEQYF. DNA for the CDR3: TGTGCCATGGGGGGGGACAGCCGTTCCTACGAGCAGTACTTC.

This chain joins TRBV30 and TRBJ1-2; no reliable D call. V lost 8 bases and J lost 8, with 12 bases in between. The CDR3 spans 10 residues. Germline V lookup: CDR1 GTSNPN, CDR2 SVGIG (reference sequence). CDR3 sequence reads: CARKEGGYTF. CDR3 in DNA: TGTGCCCGGAAAGAGGGAGGCTACACCTTC. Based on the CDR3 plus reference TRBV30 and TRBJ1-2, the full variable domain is SQTIHQWPATLVQPVGSPLSLECTVEGTSNPNLYWYRQAAGRGLQLLFYSVGIGQISSEVPQNLSASRPQDRQFILSSKKLLLSDSGFYLCARKEGGYTFGSGTRLTVV.

The chain's CDR3 is CASSLGAGGLQETQYF. The CDR3 DNA is TGCGCCAGCAGCTTGGGGGCGGGGGGCCTCCAAGAGACCCAGTACTTC. The chain carries TRBV5-1 and TRBJ2-5, with 8 bases lining up with TRBD2. Unmatched junction bases numbered 5, after V lost 0 bases and J lost 1 base. There are 16 residues in the CDR3. Germline V gene lookup returns CDR1 SGHRS and CDR2 YFSETQ.

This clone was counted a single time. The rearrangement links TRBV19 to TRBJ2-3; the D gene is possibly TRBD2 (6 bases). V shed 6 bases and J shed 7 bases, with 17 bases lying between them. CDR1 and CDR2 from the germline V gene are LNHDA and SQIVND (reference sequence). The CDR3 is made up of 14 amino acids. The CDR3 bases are TGTGCCAGTAGCATGGGGAGGTGGGGAAATACGCAGTATTTT. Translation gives CASSMGRWGNTQYF.

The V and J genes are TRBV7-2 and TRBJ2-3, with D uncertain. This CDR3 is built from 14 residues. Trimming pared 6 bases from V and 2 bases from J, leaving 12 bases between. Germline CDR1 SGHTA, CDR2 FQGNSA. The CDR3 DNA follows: TGTGCCAGCAGGGCCGAGACGCCCACAGATACGCAGTATTTT. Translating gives CASRAETPTDTQYF.

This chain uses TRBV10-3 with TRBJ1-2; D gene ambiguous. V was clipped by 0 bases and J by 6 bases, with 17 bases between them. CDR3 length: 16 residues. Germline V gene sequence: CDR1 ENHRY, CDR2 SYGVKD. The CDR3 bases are TGTGCCATCAGTGAGTCGAATACGGGGAGGGAAGATGGCTACACCTTC. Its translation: CAISESNTGREDGYTF.

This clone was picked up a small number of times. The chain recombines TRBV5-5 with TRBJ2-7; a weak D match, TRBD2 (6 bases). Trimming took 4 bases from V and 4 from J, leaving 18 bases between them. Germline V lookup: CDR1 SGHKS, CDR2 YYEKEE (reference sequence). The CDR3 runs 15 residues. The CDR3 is CASSLRGGVLYEQYF. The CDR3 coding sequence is TGTGCCAGCAGCCTGCGGGGCGGGGTTCTATACGAGCAGTACTTC.

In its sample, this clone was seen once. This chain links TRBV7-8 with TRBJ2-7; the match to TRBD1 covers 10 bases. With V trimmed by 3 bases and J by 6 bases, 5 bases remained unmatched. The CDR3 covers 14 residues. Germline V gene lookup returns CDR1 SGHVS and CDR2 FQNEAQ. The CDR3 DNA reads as TGTGCCAGCAGCTTGAGGACAGGGGGGTTCGAGCAGTACTTC. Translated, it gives CASSLRTGGFEQYF.

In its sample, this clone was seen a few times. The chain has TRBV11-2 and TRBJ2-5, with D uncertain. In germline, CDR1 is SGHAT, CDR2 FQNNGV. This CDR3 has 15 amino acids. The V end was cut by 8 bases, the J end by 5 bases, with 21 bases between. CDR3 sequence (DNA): TGTGCCAGCGTCCCACAAGGAACTATGTTGGAGACCCAGTACTTC. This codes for CASVPQGTMLETQYF.

The CDR3: CASSSGHQETQYF. CDR3 bases: TGTGCCAGCAGCTCTGGTCATCAAGAGACCCAGTACTTC. V and J are TRBV11-3 and TRBJ2-5; D is ambiguous. CDR3 length: 13 amino acids. The V and J ends lost 4 bases and 2 bases respectively, with 8 bases between them. Germline V gene data show CDR1 as SGHNT and CDR2 as YENEEA.

The CDR3, as DNA: TGTGCCAGTGCTAGAGGGCGGGTCTCGAATTCACCCCTCCACTTT. It codes for CASARGRVSNSPLHF. This sequence joins TRBV6-1 and TRBJ1-6; D gene uncertain. With 9 bases removed from V and 7 bases from J, the gap between germline ends came to 19 bases. Per germline, CDR1 MNHNS and CDR2 SASEGT. This CDR3 spans 15 amino acids.

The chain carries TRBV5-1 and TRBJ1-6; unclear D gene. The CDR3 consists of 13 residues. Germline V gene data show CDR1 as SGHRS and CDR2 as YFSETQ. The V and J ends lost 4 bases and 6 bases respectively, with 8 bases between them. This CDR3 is CASSPSSNSPLHF. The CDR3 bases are TGCGCCAGCAGCCCCTCGAGTAATTCACCCCTCCACTTT. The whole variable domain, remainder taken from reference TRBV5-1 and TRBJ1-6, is KAGVTQTPRYLIKTRGQQVTLSCSPISGHRSVSWYQQTPGQGLQFLFEYFSETQRNKGNFPGRFSGRQFSNSRSEMNVSTLELGDSALYLCASSPSSNSPLHFGNGTRLTVT.

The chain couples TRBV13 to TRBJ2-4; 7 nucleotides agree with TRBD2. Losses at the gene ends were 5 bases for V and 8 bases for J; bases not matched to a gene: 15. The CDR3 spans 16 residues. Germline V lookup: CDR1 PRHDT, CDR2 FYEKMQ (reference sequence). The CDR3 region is CASSPQRGSGIYIQYF. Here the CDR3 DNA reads TGTGCCAGCAGCCCCCAGCGCGGGAGCGGGATCTACATTCAGTACTTC.

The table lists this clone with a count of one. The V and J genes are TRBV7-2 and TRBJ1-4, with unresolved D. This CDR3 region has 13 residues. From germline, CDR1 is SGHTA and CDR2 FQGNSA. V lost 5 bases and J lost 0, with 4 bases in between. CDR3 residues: CASSTATNEKLFF. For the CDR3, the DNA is TGTGCCAGCAGCACCGCAACTAATGAAAAACTGTTTTTT.

CDR3 region: CSVGETTFGKLFF. The CDR3 DNA reads as TGCAGCGTTGGTGAGACTACGTTCGGGAAACTGTTTTTT. The chain couples TRBV29-1 to TRBJ1-4; D is uncertain. The CDR3 is 13 residues long. Between the trimmed V and J ends, which lost 4 bases and 11 bases, there was a span of 17 bases. Germline-derived CDR1 and CDR2 are SQVTM and ANQGSEA.

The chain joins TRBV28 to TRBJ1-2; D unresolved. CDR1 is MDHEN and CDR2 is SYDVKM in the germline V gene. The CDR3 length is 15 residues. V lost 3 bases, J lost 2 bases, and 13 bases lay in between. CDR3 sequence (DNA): TGTGCCAGCAGTTTCCCGGAGCGCGGAAACTATGGCTACACCTTC. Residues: CASSFPERGNYGYTF.

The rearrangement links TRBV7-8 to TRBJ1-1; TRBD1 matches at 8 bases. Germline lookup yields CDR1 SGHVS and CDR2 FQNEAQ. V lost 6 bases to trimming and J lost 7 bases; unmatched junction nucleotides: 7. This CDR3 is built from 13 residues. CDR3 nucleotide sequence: TGTGCCAGCAGTCCGCAGGGGGCGGGTGAAGCTTTCTTT. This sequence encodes CASSPQGAGEAFF.

The CDR3 sequence: CASRPGQGRAYF. The CDR3 nucleotides read TGTGCCAGCAGGCCGGGACAGGGACGCGCGTATTTT. The chain has TRBV7-2 and TRBJ2-3, with 9 bases aligning to TRBD1. Germline trimming cut 6 bases from V and 14 bases from J; bases unmatched to any gene: 9. CDR3 length equals 12 residues. Germline V gene lookup returns CDR1 SGHTA and CDR2 FQGNSA.